This passage covers 30 T cell receptor beta chains from one sample sequenced in a study of early stage breast cancer tumors. The data were produced by immunoSEQ multiplex PCR, yet TCRdb's version contains in-frame clones alone and is incomplete. The profile shows under 45,000 clones, 74% of them singletons. The specimen sequenced was blood. Receptors originate from a person between 55 and 69 years old with breast cancer.

V gene TRBV5-8 combines with J gene TRBJ1-5, with 7 bases aligning to TRBD1. Germline V gene lookup returns CDR1 SGHTS and CDR2 YDEGEE. This CDR3 is built from 17 residues. V shed 5 bases, J shed 0 bases, and the junction held 11 bases outside the gene matches. The CDR3 sequence is CASRGGTDLYSNQPQHF. The CDR3, as DNA: TGTGCCAGCAGAGGAGGGACAGACCTATATAGCAATCAGCCCCAGCATTTT.

This clone was counted a few times. This sequence joins TRBV13 and TRBJ1-1; 7 bases fit TRBD1. The CDR3 length is 12 residues. V shed 4 bases, J shed 5 bases, and the junction held 1 base outside the gene matches. Germline V gene lookup returns CDR1 PRHDT and CDR2 FYEKMQ (reference sequence). The CDR3 DNA reads as TGTGCCAGCAGCTCGACAGGGACTGAAGCTTTCTTT. It is translated as CASSSTGTEAFF.

The chain employs TRBV5-5 and TRBJ1-5, with 9 bases fitting TRBD1. CDR3 size: 18 residues. With V trimmed by 4 bases and J by 3 bases, 14 bases remained unmatched. Germline assignment: CDR1 SGHKS and CDR2 YYEKEE (reference sequence). CDR3 DNA: TGTGCCAGCAGCGCGGGGGGACTCGGACAGGGGCTCAATCAGCCCCAGCATTTT. Translated: CASSAGGLGQGLNQPQHF.

CDR3 DNA: TGTGCCAGCAGTCCTTACAGGGGGCTTCAGCCCCAGCATTTT. Its protein is CASSPYRGLQPQHF. The rearrangement joins TRBV28 to TRBJ1-5, with 9 bases that match TRBD1. J gave up 6 bases and V 5 bases, and 5 bases lay outside the gene matches. CDR3 length: 14 amino acids. Per germline, CDR1 MDHEN and CDR2 SYDVKM.

Concerning this clone: At one of its ends the junction is not consistent with the germline gene, which may arise from a read error. The sample has other DNA sequences that encode this CDR3 too. The chain combines TRBV7-8 with TRBJ2-1; 10 positions agree with TRBD2. Germline-derived CDR1 and CDR2 are SGHVS and FQNEAQ. This CDR3 contains 14 residues. The CDR3: CASSVAGGGNEQFF. Written as DNA, the CDR3 is TGTGCCAGCAGCGTAGCGGGGGGAGGGAATGAGCAGTTCTTC.

The rearrangement links TRBV5-1 to TRBJ2-3; the match to TRBD2 covers 11 bases. Trimming cost V 5 bases and J 4 bases; bases outside gene matches: 6. Germline V lookup: CDR1 SGHRS, CDR2 YFSETQ. This CDR3 contains 15 residues. The CDR3 region has the DNA TGCGCCAGCAGTCTCGGGACTAGCGGAGCAGATACGCAGTATTTT. It codes for CASSLGTSGADTQYF. The full variable domain, rest sourced from reference TRBV5-1 and TRBJ2-3, is KAGVTQTPRYLIKTRGQQVTLSCSPISGHRSVSWYQQTPGQGLQFLFEYFSETQRNKGNFPGRFSGRQFSNSRSEMNVSTLELGDSALYLCASSLGTSGADTQYFGPGTRLTVL.

The chain combines TRBV9 with TRBJ2-7; D not certain. The germline V gene has CDR1 SGDLS and CDR2 YYNGEE. V lost 4 bases, J lost 3 bases, and 20 bases lay in between. The CDR3 is made up of 16 amino acids. The CDR3 protein is CASSRHTQIRRYEQYF. The CDR3, as DNA: TGTGCCAGCAGCCGACACACTCAGATACGACGCTACGAGCAGTACTTC.

This chain connects TRBV19 to TRBJ2-7, with 7 bases lining up with TRBD1. The CDR3 runs 16 residues. V shed 3 bases, J shed 1 base, and the junction held 9 bases outside the gene matches. Germline CDR1 LNHDA, CDR2 SQIVND (reference sequence). The CDR3 nucleotides read TGTGCCAGTAGTATGTGGATTTTGGGACAGTCCTACGAGCAGTACTTC. This gives the protein CASSMWILGQSYEQYF. Full variable domain (missing parts from reference TRBV19 and TRBJ2-7): DGGITQSPKYLFRKEGQNVTLSCEQNLNHDAMYWYRQDPGQGLRLIYYSQIVNDFQKGDIAEGYSVSREKKESFPLTVTSAQKNPTAFYLCASSMWILGQSYEQYFGPGTRLTVT.

This clone ranks as medium-sized. The same CDR3 also results from other DNA sequences found in this sample. The J gene is TRBJ2-5, the V gene TRBV19; D may be TRBD1 (5 bases). V gave up 6 bases and J gave up 5 bases, with 10 bases separating them. CDR1 is LNHDA and CDR2 is SQIVND in the germline V gene (reference sequence). The CDR3 contains 12 residues. In DNA form, the CDR3 reads TGTGCCAGTAGACAGGCTGGGGAGACCCAGTACTTC. Translating it yields CASRQAGETQYF.

This clone was seen more than once but under ten times. This chain connects TRBV19 to TRBJ1-5; no reliable D call. The V end was cut by 5 bases, the J end by 7 bases, with 18 bases between. Germline CDR1 is LNHDA and CDR2 is SQIVND (reference sequence). The length of the CDR3 is 15 residues. The CDR3 bases are TGTGCCAGTAGTCAGCGTCAATCTCCCGGGCAGCCCCAGCATTTT. As protein: CASSQRQSPGQPQHF.

This rearrangement joins TRBV11-2 to TRBJ1-3; the match to TRBD1 covers 11 bases. Germline V gene sequence: CDR1 SGHAT, CDR2 FQNNGV. V gave up 3 bases and J gave up 2 bases; unmatched junction bases: 0. This CDR3 is 15 amino acids long. For the CDR3, the DNA is TGTGCCAGCAGCTTGGGACAGGGGGCTGGAAACACCATATATTTT. Translating gives CASSLGQGAGNTIYF.

The V gene is TRBV19, the J gene TRBJ2-2; D may be TRBD2 (5 bases). The CDR3 has 13 amino acids. The V end lost 10 bases, the J end lost 5 bases, and 14 bases lay between the germline ends. Per the germline V gene, CDR1 is LNHDA and CDR2 is SQIVND (reference sequence). CDR3 sequence reads: CATKERGTGELFF. The DNA of the CDR3 is TGTGCCACTAAGGAGAGAGGGACCGGGGAGCTGTTTTTT.

The V gene is TRBV19, the J gene TRBJ1-5; 7 bases fit TRBD1. The CDR3 has 16 residues. Looked up from germline, CDR1 is LNHDA and CDR2 is SQIVND (reference sequence). Losses at the gene ends were 7 bases for V and 4 bases for J; bases not matched to a gene: 13. The CDR3 DNA follows: TGTGCCAGTATGAAGCTGGGACAGCGATTAAATCAGCCCCAGCATTTT. Protein: CASMKLGQRLNQPQHF.

The chain employs TRBV29-1 and TRBJ2-1; perhaps TRBD2 as D (6 bases). Per germline, CDR1 SQVTM and CDR2 ANQGSEA. The CDR3 extends over 13 amino acids. Trimming cost V 8 bases and J 4 bases, with 15 bases left between them. This CDR3 is CSHAGLVYNEQFF. As DNA, the CDR3 is TGCAGCCACGCGGGGCTAGTTTACAATGAGCAGTTCTTC.

The chain recombines TRBV18 with TRBJ2-7, with D hard to call. CDR1 is KGHSH, CDR2 LQKENI, per germline. There are 13 residues in the CDR3. Trimming pared 2 bases from V and 3 bases from J, leaving 8 bases between. This chain's CDR3 is CASSPAIYYEQYF. The CDR3, as DNA: TGTGCCAGCTCACCAGCTATTTACTACGAGCAGTACTTC.

The genes are TRBV28 and TRBJ2-4; D ambiguous. The V end was cut by 8 bases, the J end by 6 bases, with 11 bases between. CDR1 is MDHEN and CDR2 is SYDVKM in the germline V gene. The CDR3 length is 12 residues. CDR3 sequence (DNA): TGTGCCAGCGGCCCAAGAACAAACATTCAGTACTTC. Its protein is CASGPRTNIQYF. Using reference TRBV28 and TRBJ2-4 for the parts outside the CDR3, the full variable domain is DVKVTQSSRYLVKRTGEKVFLECVQDMDHENMFWYRQDPGLGLRLIYFSYDVKMKEKGDIPEGYSVSREKKERFSLILESASTNQTSMYLCASGPRTNIQYFGAGTRLSVL.

The V gene is TRBV13, the J gene TRBJ1-1; D not certain. From germline, CDR1 is PRHDT and CDR2 FYEKMQ (reference sequence). Trimming took off 1 base at V and 4 bases at J, with 10 bases between the two ends. The length of the CDR3 is 14 residues. In nucleotides, the CDR3 is TGTGCCAGCAGCTTAGCCAGGAAGGGCACTGAAGCTTTCTTT. Its translation: CASSLARKGTEAFF.

The V gene is TRBV12-5, the J gene TRBJ1-1; no definite D call. This CDR3 spans 14 amino acids. V lost 4 bases and J 2 bases, leaving 11 bases between the germline ends. CDR1 LGHNT and CDR2 FRNRAP come from the germline V gene. Here the CDR3 DNA reads TGTGCTAGTGGTTCGGGAGCCGCTAACACTGAAGCTTTCTTT. Translated: CASGSGAANTEAFF.

This clone showed up just once. The chain joins TRBV7-8 to TRBJ2-6; the D is unclear. This CDR3 region has 17 residues. V was shortened by 2 bases and J by 0 bases, with 11 bases between the two germline ends. Germline V lookup: CDR1 SGHVS, CDR2 FQNEAQ. CDR3 region: CASSLRPPASGANVLTF. CDR3 in DNA: TGTGCCAGCAGCTTACGTCCCCCTGCCTCTGGGGCCAACGTCCTGACTTTC.

This chain links TRBV25-1 with TRBJ1-3; D not resolved. Germline lookup yields CDR1 MGHDK and CDR2 SYGVNS. Trimming removed 0 bases at V and 0 bases at J, with 15 bases between. The length of the CDR3 is 18 residues. The DNA of the CDR3 is TGTGCCAGCAGTGAATACTTCGGACGGGTAAGCTCTGGAAACACCATATATTTT. This sequence encodes CASSEYFGRVSSGNTIYF.

The gene calls are TRBV27 and TRBJ2-7; TRBD2 matches at 11 bases. The CDR3 totals 16 residues. Germline V gene lookup returns CDR1 MNHEY and CDR2 SMNVEV (reference sequence). Trimming took 5 bases from V and 7 from J; bases not matched to a gene: 13. The CDR3 spells CASSPLSLAGVQEQYF. The CDR3, as DNA: TGTGCCAGCAGTCCACTCTCACTAGCGGGAGTACAAGAGCAGTACTTC.

Only one count was recorded for this clone. The chain employs TRBV6-4 and TRBJ2-3; no clear D. Deletions cut 6 bases from V and 3 bases from J, with 10 bases between. Germline values: CDR1 MRHNA, CDR2 SNTAGT. CDR3 size: 13 residues. The CDR3 protein is CASSARETDTQYF. In DNA form, the CDR3 reads TGTGCCAGCAGCGCTAGGGAAACAGATACGCAGTATTTT.

The rearrangement links TRBV5-1 to TRBJ1-1; D remains ambiguous. This CDR3 has 14 residues. Looked up from germline, CDR1 is SGHRS and CDR2 is YFSETQ. With 1 base removed from V and 1 base from J, the gap between germline ends came to 8 bases. CDR3 residues: CASSLRQENTEAFF. The CDR3 DNA follows: TGCGCCAGCAGCTTGCGGCAGGAGAACACTGAAGCTTTCTTT. The full variable domain, rest sourced from reference TRBV5-1 and TRBJ1-1, is KAGVTQTPRYLIKTRGQQVTLSCSPISGHRSVSWYQQTPGQGLQFLFEYFSETQRNKGNFPGRFSGRQFSNSRSEMNVSTLELGDSALYLCASSLRQENTEAFFGQGTRLTVV.

The V call is TRBV13, the J call TRBJ1-1; the D gene is possibly TRBD1 (5 bases). Germline V gene sequence: CDR1 PRHDT, CDR2 FYEKMQ (reference sequence). The CDR3 loop spans 13 amino acids. The ends were cut back, 8 bases at V and 7 bases at J, with 17 bases in the middle. The CDR3 DNA sequence: TGTGCCAGCGCGAGTGGGGGATCTTTTGAAGCTTTCTTT. It translates to CASASGGSFEAFF.

The rearrangement links TRBV25-1 to TRBJ2-3, with 11 bases identical to TRBD2. This CDR3 comprises 17 residues. J gave up 3 bases and V 11 bases, and 16 bases lay outside the gene matches. Per the germline V gene, CDR1 is MGHDK and CDR2 is SYGVNS. The CDR3 protein is CAPMADSGRAMTDTQYF. DNA of the CDR3: TGTGCCCCCATGGCGGATAGCGGGAGGGCCATGACAGATACGCAGTATTTT.

In its sample, this clone was seen a few times. The V gene is TRBV7-8, the J gene TRBJ1-2; possible D gene TRBD1, 5 bases. The CDR3 runs 14 residues. In germline, CDR1 is SGHVS, CDR2 FQNEAQ. V dropped 1 base and J dropped 4 bases, with 10 bases sitting between them. The CDR3 nucleotides read TGTGCCAGCAGCTTAGAGGGGAGGGGCTATGGCTACACCTTC. It encodes CASSLEGRGYGYTF.

The V gene is TRBV5-5, the J gene TRBJ1-5; 9 bases agree with TRBD1. Germline V CDR1 and CDR2: SGHKS, YYEKEE (reference sequence). The CDR3 totals 15 residues. J lost 5 bases, V lost 2 bases, and 5 bases had no gene match. The CDR3 region is CASSFSGQGYQPQHF. As DNA, the CDR3 is TGTGCCAGCAGCTTTTCGGGACAGGGCTATCAGCCCCAGCATTTT.

The rearrangement uses TRBV9 and TRBJ1-1; tentatively, D is TRBD1 (6 bases). CDR3 length: 14 amino acids. V lost 0 bases to trimming and J lost 0 bases, with 6 bases between them. Germline V gene data show CDR1 as SGDLS and CDR2 as YYNGEE. The DNA for the CDR3 is TGTGCCAGCAGCGTAGACAGGGTGAACACTGAAGCTTTCTTT. Translated, it gives CASSVDRVNTEAFF. Full variable domain (remainder filled in from reference TRBV9 and TRBJ1-1): DSGVTQTPKHLITATGQRVTLRCSPRSGDLSVYWYQQSLDQGLQFLIQYYNGEERAKGNILERFSAQQFPDLHSELNLSSLELGDSALYFCASSVDRVNTEAFFGQGTRLTVV.

The CDR3 reads CASSSSTANTGELFF. CDR3 in DNA: TGTGCCAGCAGCTCATCGACAGCGAACACCGGGGAGCTGTTTTTT. The chain is built from TRBV9 and TRBJ2-2, with D tentatively TRBD1 (5 bases). The germline gives CDR1 SGDLS, CDR2 YYNGEE. The CDR3 spans 15 residues. V was trimmed by 4 bases and J by 0 bases, leaving 10 bases between them.

The CDR3 sequence is CASSEGQGGFEQYF. CDR3 sequence (DNA): TGTGCCAGCAGTGAAGGCCAGGGGGGTTTCGAGCAGTACTTC. The V call is TRBV6-1, the J call TRBJ2-7; TRBD1 is a possible D gene (7 bases). The CDR3 loop spans 14 amino acids. The germline V gene has CDR1 MNHNS and CDR2 SASEGT. Trimming removed 1 base at V and 6 bases at J, with 13 bases between.